The clone carrying this T cell receptor (beta chain) was seen ten or more times. From RNA transcripts, TCR beta CDR3 regions were amplified. In the first-round RT-PCR of the TCR CDR3, the HTBI primer set was used. TCRdb independently ran MiXCR on the multiplex PCR reads; one entry per CDR3 protein. This sample has 600,000 to 900,000 distinct CDR3 sequences; about 16% occur once, and the top ten carry over 7.5%. The sample originates from a study of T cells in Graves' hyperthyroidism and ophthalmopathy. Germline-derived CDR1 and CDR2 are SNHLY and FYNNEI. This CDR3 has 12 residues. With 10 bases removed from V and 1 base from J, the gap between germline ends came to 10 bases.

Sequenced: blood. This TCR derives from a man aged 18 to 30 with Graves' hyperthyroidism. The rearrangement links TRBV2 to TRBJ2-5, with D possibly TRBD2 on 6 matching bases. CDR3 in DNA: TGTGCCACGGGACTGGGCCAAGAGACCCAGTACTTC. It specifies CATGLGQETQYF.